A single sample is the source of the 32 T cell receptor beta chains below, sequenced in a study of persistence of HIV-infected CD4 T cells. Sequencing used immunoSEQ version 4 in survey mode. Sequencing used immunoSEQ multiplex PCR; TCRdb keeps in-frame clones, though not all of them. This repertoire shows 45,000 to 55,000 clones, about four fifths found once; its top ten account for under 3.5%. These TCRs are of unknown antigen specificity. Cells were stimulated with CMV-infected fibroblast lysates at around 9.1 ug/mL. Memory cells lacking CD40L and CD69 with high CD45RO were sorted. The material was CD4+ T cells sorted from PBMCs after approximately 19-hour stimulation, obtained from a patient who received antiretroviral therapy. These receptors came from an adult man with HIV who was CMV-seropositive.

The V call is TRBV10-3, the J call TRBJ1-2; TRBD1 aligns across 8 bases. This CDR3 region has 15 residues. With V trimmed by 6 bases and J by 0 bases, 6 bases remained unmatched. CDR1 and CDR2 from the germline V gene are ENHRY and SYGVKD. The CDR3 loop is CAISQDRGANYGYTF. The CDR3 bases are TGTGCCATCAGCCAAGACAGGGGAGCTAACTATGGCTACACCTTC.

The V and J genes are TRBV29-1 and TRBJ2-7; D unresolved. Trimming pared 8 bases from V and 3 bases from J, leaving 11 bases between. Looked up from germline, CDR1 is SQVTM and CDR2 is ANQGSEA. The CDR3 is made up of 11 amino acids. The CDR3 sequence is CSFRRSYEQYF. CDR3 in DNA: TGCAGCTTCCGGCGGAGCTACGAGCAGTACTTC.

This clone has only a few counts. The V gene is TRBV7-3, the J gene TRBJ2-2; D is uncertain. The germline CDR1 and CDR2 sequences are SGHTA and FQGTGA. The ends were cut back, 3 bases at V and 1 base at J, with 3 bases in the middle. This CDR3 comprises 13 residues. The CDR3: CASSLGNTGELFF. CDR3 sequence (DNA): TGTGCCAGCAGCTTGGGGAACACCGGGGAGCTGTTTTTT. The entire variable domain, with the rest obtained from reference TRBV7-3 and TRBJ2-2, is as follows: GAGVSQTPSNKVTEKGKYVELRCDPISGHTALYWYRQSLGQGPEFLIYFQGTGAADDSGLPNDRFFAVRPEGSVSTLKIQRTERGDSAVYLCASSLGNTGELFFGEGSRLTVL.

The chain joins TRBV20-1 to TRBJ2-1; a weak D match, TRBD2 (5 bases). V lost 3 bases, J lost 5 bases, and 5 bases lay in between. Germline CDR1 is DFQATT and CDR2 is SNEGSKA (reference sequence). The CDR3 has 11 amino acids. The CDR3 nucleotides read TGCAGTGCTAGGGAGGACAATGAGCAGTTCTTC. Protein sequence: CSAREDNEQFF.

This clone was picked up a small number of times. The chain carries TRBV7-9 and TRBJ1-2; a possible D gene is TRBD1 (6 bases). V lost 5 bases and J 6 bases, leaving 19 bases between the germline ends. This CDR3 has 15 residues. Germline V lookup: CDR1 SEHNR, CDR2 FQNEAQ (reference sequence). The CDR3 sequence is CASSPLGQSGDGYTF. As DNA, the CDR3 is TGTGCCAGCAGCCCTCTGGGACAATCCGGCGATGGCTACACCTTC.

The J gene is TRBJ1-2, the V gene TRBV11-2; D remains unclear. CDR1 is SGHAT, CDR2 FQNNGV, per germline. The CDR3 consists of 14 residues. Between the trimmed V and J ends, which lost 2 bases and 5 bases, there was a span of 12 bases. The CDR3 region has the DNA TGTGCCAGCAGCTTATTCGGGGTGGGGTATGGCTACACCTTC. It encodes CASSLFGVGYGYTF. Using reference TRBV11-2 and TRBJ1-2 for the parts outside the CDR3, the full variable domain is EAGVAQSPRYKIIEKRQSVAFWCNPISGHATLYWYQQILGQGPKLLIQFQNNGVVDDSQLPKDRFSAERLKGVDSTLKIQPAKLEDSAVYLCASSLFGVGYGYTFGSGTRLTVV.

V usage is TRBV2 and J usage is TRBJ1-1; a possible D gene is TRBD1 (5 bases). This CDR3 is 15 amino acids long. The V gene's germline CDR1 is SNHLY and CDR2 FYNNEI. Trimming took off 2 bases at V and 1 base at J, with 11 bases between the two ends. The CDR3 protein is CASSERAGRNTEAFF. CDR3 coding DNA: TGTGCCAGCAGTGAAAGAGCAGGGAGGAACACTGAAGCTTTCTTT.

The rearrangement uses TRBV10-3 and TRBJ1-4; TRBD1 is a possible D gene (5 bases). CDR1 and CDR2 from the germline V gene are ENHRY and SYGVKD. Trimming took 11 bases from V and 3 from J, leaving 10 bases between them. CDR3 length: 12 amino acids. The CDR3 DNA sequence: TGTGCCGTCGGGGGGGCTAATGAAAAACTGTTTTTT. This gives the protein CAVGGANEKLFF.

About this clone itself: Other DNA sequences in the sample encode the same CDR3. The genes are TRBV27 and TRBJ1-1, with a tentative D call TRBD1 (5 bases). V was clipped by 2 bases and J by 1 base, with 8 bases between them. This CDR3 is built from 14 residues. CDR1 is MNHEY, CDR2 SMNVEV, per germline (reference sequence). CDR3 sequence: CASSLRGPNTEAFF. CDR3 DNA sequence: TGTGCCAGCAGTTTAAGGGGCCCGAACACTGAAGCTTTCTTT.

V is TRBV5-5 and J is TRBJ2-3, with 13 positions matching TRBD2. Germline loops: CDR1 SGHKS, CDR2 YYEKEE (reference sequence). V lost 5 bases and J lost 3; bases outside the gene matches: 3. The CDR3 has 15 residues. CDR3 sequence (DNA): TGTGCCAGCAGTCGGACTAGCGGGAGAACAGATACGCAGTATTTT. Amino acids: CASSRTSGRTDTQYF.

The chain employs TRBV10-3 and TRBJ1-2; tentatively, D is TRBD1 (5 bases). Germline assignment: CDR1 ENHRY and CDR2 SYGVKD. With 6 bases removed from V and 0 bases from J, the gap between germline ends came to 14 bases. This CDR3 is 15 amino acids long. The CDR3 DNA follows: TGTGCCATCAGCCTCGACAGAACGACTAACTATGGCTACACCTTC. As protein: CAISLDRTTNYGYTF.

This chain uses TRBV24-1 with TRBJ2-1; 9 nucleotides agree with TRBD2. After removal of 12 bases from V and 1 base from J, the junction contained 21 bases not matched to a gene. This CDR3 region has 19 residues. CDR1 is KGHDR, CDR2 SFDVKD, per germline. CDR3 nucleotides: TGTGCCCCCGGTCTTTATAGCGGGAGATTTTGGATGTCCTACAATGAGCAGTTCTTC. Its protein product is CAPGLYSGRFWMSYNEQFF.

The genes are TRBV7-8 and TRBJ2-2; D may be TRBD2 (6 bases). Germline-derived CDR1 and CDR2 are SGHVS and FQNEAQ. V gave up 1 base and J gave up 6 bases, with 9 bases separating them. The CDR3 is made up of 14 amino acids. CDR3 coding DNA: TGTGCCAGCAGCTTAGTGGGGAGGTCCGGGGAGCTGTTTTTT. Translation gives CASSLVGRSGELFF.

This chain connects TRBV28 to TRBJ2-2; D is uncertain. The germline V and J ends were trimmed by 6 bases and 0 bases, with 8 bases remaining between them. Germline V lookup: CDR1 MDHEN, CDR2 SYDVKM. The CDR3 covers 14 residues. CDR3 region: CASRPPTNTGELFF. DNA for the CDR3: TGTGCCAGCAGACCACCGACGAACACCGGGGAGCTGTTTTTT.

J is TRBJ1-2 and V is TRBV30; 7 bases line up with TRBD1. J was trimmed by 4 bases and V by 0 bases; bases with no gene match: 5. The germline gives CDR1 GTSNPN, CDR2 SVGIG (reference sequence). This CDR3 region has 14 residues. CDR3 residues: CAWSVRGQSYGYTF. In DNA, the CDR3 is TGTGCCTGGAGTGTACGGGGACAGAGCTATGGCTACACCTTC.

The CDR3 sequence is CASSTSGGRGYTF. The CDR3 nucleotides are TGTGCCAGCAGCACCTCAGGGGGCAGAGGCTACACCTTC. This sequence joins TRBV5-6 and TRBJ1-2, with 8 bases aligning to TRBD1. The CDR3 runs to 13 residues. V lost 4 bases, J lost 8 bases, and 7 bases stayed unmatched. Germline V gives CDR1 SGHDT, CDR2 YYEEEE.

This clone has just one count. This sequence joins TRBV19 and TRBJ1-1; D is perhaps TRBD1 (6 bases). Trimming took 5 bases from V and 0 from J, leaving 16 bases between them. The CDR3 sequence is 16 residues long. Germline V gene sequence: CDR1 LNHDA, CDR2 SQIVND (reference sequence). CDR3 loop: CASSWGQARMNTEAFF. The CDR3 nucleotides are TGTGCCAGTAGTTGGGGGCAGGCCAGGATGAACACTGAAGCTTTCTTT.

This sequence joins TRBV9 and TRBJ1-2; D is perhaps TRBD1 (5 bases). Trimming stripped 6 bases from V and 2 bases from J, with 11 bases between. The CDR3 is 13 residues long. Germline CDR1 reads SGDLS; CDR2 reads YYNGEE. CDR3 nucleotide sequence: TGTGCCAGCACTAGGGGCAGCAACTATGGCTACACCTTC. This translates into CASTRGSNYGYTF.

V usage is TRBV11-1 and J usage is TRBJ2-5; no definite D call. The V and J ends lost 5 bases and 7 bases respectively, with 14 bases between them. Germline V CDR1 and CDR2: SGHAT, FQDESV (reference sequence). This CDR3 spans 13 amino acids. CDR3 coding DNA: TGTGCCAGCAGCACCCCGGCCAAGGGGACCCAGTACTTC. It encodes CASSTPAKGTQYF.

This rearrangement joins TRBV7-3 to TRBJ1-1; D is possibly TRBD1 (6 bases). V gave up 5 bases and J gave up 4 bases, with 14 bases separating them. From germline, CDR1 is SGHTA and CDR2 FQGTGA. The CDR3 is 14 residues long. The CDR3 reads CASSEQGSGTEAFF. CDR3 in DNA: TGTGCCAGCAGCGAACAGGGTTCTGGCACTGAAGCTTTCTTT. The variable domain in full, completed from reference TRBV7-3 and TRBJ1-1, reads GAGVSQTPSNKVTEKGKYVELRCDPISGHTALYWYRQSLGQGPEFLIYFQGTGAADDSGLPNDRFFAVRPEGSVSTLKIQRTERGDSAVYLCASSEQGSGTEAFFGQGTRLTVV.

J is TRBJ1-2 and V is TRBV6-6; D ambiguous. The CDR3 sequence is 13 residues long. Germline CDR1 is MNHNY and CDR2 is SVGAGI (reference sequence). Trimming removed 8 bases from V and 2 bases from J, with 12 bases in between. CDR3 residues: CASRRSANYGYTF. CDR3 coding DNA: TGTGCCAGCCGTCGATCGGCCAACTATGGCTACACCTTC.

The CDR3 loop reads CASSLNGISEQYF. The CDR3 DNA reads as TGTGCCAGCAGCTTGAACGGGATAAGCGAGCAGTACTTC. J is TRBJ2-7 and V is TRBV5-6; tentatively, D is TRBD2 (5 bases). Trimming pared 1 base from V and 6 bases from J, leaving 11 bases between. Germline CDR1 reads SGHDT; CDR2 reads YYEEEE. The CDR3 covers 13 residues.

In DNA form, the CDR3 reads TGCGCCAGCAGTGTACTTGGCCCCACAGATACGCAGTATTTT. Its protein product is CASSVLGPTDTQYF. The V and J genes are TRBV10-1 and TRBJ2-3; D uncertain. Trimming shortened V by 4 bases and J by 2 bases, and 10 bases separated the two germline ends. The CDR3 contains 14 residues. Germline lookup yields CDR1 WNHNN and CDR2 SYGVQD (reference sequence).

The rearrangement links TRBV5-1 to TRBJ2-1; D might be TRBD1 (6 bases). Germline values: CDR1 SGHRS, CDR2 YFSETQ. Trimming took off 4 bases at V and 1 base at J, with 9 bases between the two ends. CDR3 length equals 14 residues. DNA of the CDR3: TGCGCCAGCAGCCGGACAGTATCCTACAATGAGCAGTTCTTC. Residues: CASSRTVSYNEQFF.

The chain combines TRBV24-1 with TRBJ1-5; the D gene is possibly TRBD1 (5 bases). V was pared by 8 bases and J by 4 bases, with 14 bases between. Germline CDR1 reads KGHDR; CDR2 reads SFDVKD. The CDR3 totals 14 residues. The CDR3 region has the DNA TGTGCCACCACGCCGGGACTGGCAAATCAGCCCCAGCATTTT. Translation gives CATTPGLANQPQHF.

J is TRBJ1-1 and V is TRBV4-2, with D possibly being TRBD1 (6 bases). This CDR3 is built from 15 residues. The V and J ends lost 3 bases and 6 bases respectively, with 17 bases between them. Germline-derived CDR1 and CDR2 are LGHNA and YNFKEQ. The CDR3 DNA reads TGTGCCAGCAGCCAGTCGGGACATTCTAGACCTGAAGCTTTCTTT. Encoded protein: CASSQSGHSRPEAFF.

This chain joins TRBV30 and TRBJ2-7; tentatively, D is TRBD2 (6 bases). CDR3 size: 12 residues. Germline CDR1 reads GTSNPN; CDR2 reads SVGIG (reference sequence). Trimming pared 2 bases from V and 3 bases from J, leaving 8 bases between. The CDR3 DNA is TGTGCCTGGAGTCGGGGGTTCTACGAGCAGTACTTC. Encoded protein: CAWSRGFYEQYF.

The rearrangement joins TRBV10-3 to TRBJ1-3, with a tentative D call TRBD1 (6 bases). Germline assignment: CDR1 ENHRY and CDR2 SYGVKD. The V end was cut by 0 bases, the J end by 2 bases, with 14 bases between. The length of the CDR3 is 17 residues. The CDR3 DNA is TGTGCCATCAGTGAGTCGAAGGGGGGGAAGCCTGGAAACACCATATATTTT. Its protein product is CAISESKGGKPGNTIYF.

The CDR3 DNA is TGTGCCAGCAGCTTGCATGGACAGGGTGGCACTGAAGCTTTCTTT. It encodes CASSLHGQGGTEAFF. This rearrangement joins TRBV4-2 to TRBJ1-1, with 8 bases that match TRBD1. Germline V gene lookup returns CDR1 LGHNA and CDR2 YNFKEQ. V shed 5 bases, J shed 4 bases, and the junction held 9 bases outside the gene matches. The CDR3 runs to 15 residues.

This chain connects TRBV7-2 to TRBJ2-7; TRBD1 aligns across 8 bases. There are 15 residues in the CDR3. Germline V gene sequence: CDR1 SGHTA, CDR2 FQGNSA. With V trimmed by 1 base and J by 3 bases, 5 bases remained unmatched. CDR3 nucleotides: TGTGCCAGCAGCTTAGTATCCGGGACAGGCTACGAGCAGTACTTC. Encoded protein: CASSLVSGTGYEQYF. The complete variable domain, with remaining parts taken from reference TRBV7-2 and TRBJ2-7, reads GAGVSQSPSNKVTEKGKDVELRCDPISGHTALYWYRQSLGQGLEFLIYFQGNSAPDKSGLPSDRFSAERTGGSVSTLTIQRTQQEDSAVYLCASSLVSGTGYEQYFGPGTRLTVT.

The chain joins TRBV12-3 or TRBV12-4 to TRBJ2-3, with a possible D match to TRBD2 (5 bases). Trimming removed 5 bases at V and 3 bases at J, with 9 bases between. The CDR3 loop spans 13 amino acids. The CDR3, as DNA: TGTGCCAGCAGTCTAGTAGCGACAGATACGCAGTATTTT. This codes for CASSLVATDTQYF.

V gene TRBV30 combines with J gene TRBJ1-5, with D maybe TRBD1 (6 bases). CDR1 and CDR2 (germline): GTSNPN, SVGIG (reference sequence). Trimming stripped 1 base from V and 4 bases from J, with 11 bases between. The CDR3 has 14 residues. The CDR3 spells CAWSETGKNQPQHF. The CDR3 DNA sequence: TGTGCCTGGAGTGAGACAGGAAAAAATCAGCCCCAGCATTTT.